This TCR beta chain was sequenced during a study of T-cell memory formation after mild COVID-19. This clonotype turned up a few times. Its antigen is as yet unknown. Whole-study findings and limits: Clones contracting day 15 to 85 were balanced CD4/CD8; later expanders leaned CD4+. Contracting clones localized mainly to CM and EM when CD4+ and mainly to EMRA when CD8+. Confirmation was lacking for SARS-CoV-2 specificity of second-wave clones that peaked on day 37.

5'RACE primed from the constant segment yielded TCR alpha and TCR beta cDNA libraries bearing sample barcodes and UMIs. TCRdb called the 5' RACE reads again in MiXCR, with one record for every CDR3 protein. The sample has some 40,000 distinct CDR3 sequences, under 7.5% seen once. The clonotype was recovered from a man aged 18 to 29 who had mild COVID-19 (a few samples of this study predate the infection). Cell type and time point are not known. The sample was PBMCs or a T cell subset sorted from them (not recorded which).

The CDR3 sequence: CASSQALGATQYF. CDR3 coding DNA: TGCGCCAGCAGCCAGGCCCTTGGGGCGACCCAGTACTTC. The rearrangement links TRBV4-1 to TRBJ2-5; D is possibly TRBD1 (5 bases). This CDR3 is built from 13 residues. The V end was cut by 3 bases, the J end by 7 bases, with 12 bases between. Germline V CDR1 and CDR2: MGHRA, YSYEKL.